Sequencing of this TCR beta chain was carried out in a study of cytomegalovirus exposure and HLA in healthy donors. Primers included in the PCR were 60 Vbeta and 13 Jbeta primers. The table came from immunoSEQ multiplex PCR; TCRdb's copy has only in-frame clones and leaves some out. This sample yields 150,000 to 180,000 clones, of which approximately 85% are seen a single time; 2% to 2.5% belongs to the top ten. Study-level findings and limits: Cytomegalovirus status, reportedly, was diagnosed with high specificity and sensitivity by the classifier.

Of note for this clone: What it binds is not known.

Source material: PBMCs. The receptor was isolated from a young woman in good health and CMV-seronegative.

CDR3 in DNA: TGTGCCATCAGTGAGATTTTGGCGGATGGCTACACCTTC. It yields the protein CAISEILADGYTF. V and J are TRBV10-3 and TRBJ1-2; D is uncertain. The length of the CDR3 is 13 residues. The germline gives CDR1 ENHRY, CDR2 SYGVKD. Trimming took off 2 bases at V and 6 bases at J, with 10 bases between the two ends.